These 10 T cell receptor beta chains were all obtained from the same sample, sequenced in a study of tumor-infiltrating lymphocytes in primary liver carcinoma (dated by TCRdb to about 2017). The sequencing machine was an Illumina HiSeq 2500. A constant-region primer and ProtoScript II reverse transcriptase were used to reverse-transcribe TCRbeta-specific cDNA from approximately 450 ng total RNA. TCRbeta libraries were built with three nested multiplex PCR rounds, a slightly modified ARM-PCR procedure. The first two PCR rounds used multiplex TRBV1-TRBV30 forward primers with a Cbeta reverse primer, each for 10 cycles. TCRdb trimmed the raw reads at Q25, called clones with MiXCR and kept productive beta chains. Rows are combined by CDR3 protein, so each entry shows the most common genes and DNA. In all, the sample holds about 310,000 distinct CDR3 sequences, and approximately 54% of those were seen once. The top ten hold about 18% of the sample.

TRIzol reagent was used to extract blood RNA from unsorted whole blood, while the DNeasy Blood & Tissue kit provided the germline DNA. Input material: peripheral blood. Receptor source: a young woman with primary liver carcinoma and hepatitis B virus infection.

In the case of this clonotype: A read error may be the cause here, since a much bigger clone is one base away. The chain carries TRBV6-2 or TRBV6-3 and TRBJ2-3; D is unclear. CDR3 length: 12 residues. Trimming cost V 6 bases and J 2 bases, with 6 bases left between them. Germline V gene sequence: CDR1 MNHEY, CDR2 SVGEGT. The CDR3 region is CASRITTDTQYF. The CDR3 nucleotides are TGTGCCAGCAGGATAACCACAGATACGCAGTATTTT.

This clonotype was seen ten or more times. CDR3 coding DNA: TGTGCCAGCAGCGCACCCGGGACAGCGGCCAACGTCCTGACTTTC. Translated, it gives CASSAPGTAANVLTF. The chain has TRBV11-2 and TRBJ2-6; 7 bases are a match to TRBD1. CDR3 length: 15 amino acids. Germline CDR1 is SGHAT and CDR2 is FQNNGV. The trim removed 5 bases at V and 6 bases at J, leaving 7 bases unmatched.

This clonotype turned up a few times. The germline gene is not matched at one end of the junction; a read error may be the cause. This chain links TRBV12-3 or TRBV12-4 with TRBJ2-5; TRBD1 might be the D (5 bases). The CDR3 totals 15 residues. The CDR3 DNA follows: TGTGCCAGCAGTTTACGGAATTTGGGGCAAGAGGCCCAGTACTTC. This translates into CASSLRNLGQEAQYF.

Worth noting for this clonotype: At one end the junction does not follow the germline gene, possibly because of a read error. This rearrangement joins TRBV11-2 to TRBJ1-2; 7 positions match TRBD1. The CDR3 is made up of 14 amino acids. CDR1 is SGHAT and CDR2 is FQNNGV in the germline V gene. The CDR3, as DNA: TGTGCCAGCAAATCCAGACAGGGTCTTACTGGCTATACCTTC. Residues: CASKSRQGLTGYTF.

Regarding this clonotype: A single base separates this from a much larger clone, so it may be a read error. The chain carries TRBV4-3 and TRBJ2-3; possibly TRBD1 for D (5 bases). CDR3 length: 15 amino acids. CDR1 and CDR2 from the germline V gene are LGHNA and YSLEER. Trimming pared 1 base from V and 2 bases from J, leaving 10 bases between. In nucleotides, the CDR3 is TGCGCCAGCAGCCAAGGGGGCTTCCCCACAGATACGCAGTATTTT. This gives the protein CASSQGGFPTDTQYF.

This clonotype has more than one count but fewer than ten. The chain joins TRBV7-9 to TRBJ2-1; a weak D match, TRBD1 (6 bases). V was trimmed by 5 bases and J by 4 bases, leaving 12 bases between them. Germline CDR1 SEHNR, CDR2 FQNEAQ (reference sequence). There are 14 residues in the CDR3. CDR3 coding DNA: TGTGCCAGCAGCCCGCCCGGACAGTACAATGAGCAGTTCTTC. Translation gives CASSPPGQYNEQFF.

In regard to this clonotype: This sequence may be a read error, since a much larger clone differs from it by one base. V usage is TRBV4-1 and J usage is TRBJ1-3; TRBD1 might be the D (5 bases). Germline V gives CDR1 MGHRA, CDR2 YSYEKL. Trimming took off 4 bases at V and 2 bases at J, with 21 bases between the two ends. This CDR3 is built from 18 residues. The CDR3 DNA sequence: TGCGCCAGCAGCCTTCGTTCCAGGGCACAGGTCCCTGGAAACACCATATATTTT. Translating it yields CASSLRSRAQVPGNTIYF.

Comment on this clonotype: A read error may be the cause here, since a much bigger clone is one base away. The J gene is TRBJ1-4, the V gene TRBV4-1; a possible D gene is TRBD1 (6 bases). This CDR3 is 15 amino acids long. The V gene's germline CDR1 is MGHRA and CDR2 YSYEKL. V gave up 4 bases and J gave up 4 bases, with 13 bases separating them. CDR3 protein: CASSRAGAFNEKLFF. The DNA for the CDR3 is TGCGCCAGCAGCCGCGCAGGGGCTTTTAATGAAAAACTGTTTTTT.

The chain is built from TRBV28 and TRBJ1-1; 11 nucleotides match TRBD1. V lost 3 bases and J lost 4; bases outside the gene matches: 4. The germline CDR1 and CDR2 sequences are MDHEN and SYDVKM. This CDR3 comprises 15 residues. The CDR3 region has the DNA TGTGCCAGCAGTTTTACCGGGACAGGGGGCACTGAAGCTTTCTTT. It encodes CASSFTGTGGTEAFF.

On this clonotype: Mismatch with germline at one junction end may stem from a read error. DNA for the CDR3: TGTGCCAGCAGCTTCACAGCGGGGGGGGGCGCAGATACGCGGTATTTT. Encoded protein: CASSFTAGGGADTRYF. The chain carries TRBV11-2 and TRBJ2-3; 10 positions agree with TRBD2. The CDR3 runs to 16 residues. In germline, CDR1 is SGHAT, CDR2 FQNNGV.